This T cell receptor (beta chain) was identified in a study of cytomegalovirus exposure and HLA in healthy donors. Regarding the study as a whole: One variant, a missense change in DCLRE1C, was linked in a later analysis to TCR beta V- and J-gene trimming.

V gave up 0 bases and J gave up 7 bases; unmatched junction bases: 7. CDR3 length: 16 residues. CDR1 and CDR2 from the germline V gene are WNHNN and SYGVQD (reference sequence). In the PCR, 60 Vbeta and 13 Jbeta primers were used. TCRdb keeps only in-frame clones here, not all; method: immunoSEQ multiplex PCR. This table has about 130,000 clones, approximately 70% appearing once. While unrecorded immune exposures were likely, the donors were nominally healthy when sampled. Comments on this clone: The antigen is undetermined.

This clonotype originated in a woman aged 60-70 years in good health and CMV-seropositive. The gene calls are TRBV10-1 and TRBJ2-3; TRBD2 aligns across 10 bases. Sequenced sample: PBMCs. The CDR3, as DNA: TGCGCCAGCAGTGAGTCGACAGCGGGGGGGCTGAATACGCAGTATTTT. It codes for CASSESTAGGLNTQYF.